The clone carrying this T cell receptor (beta chain) appeared a single time. The sample is drawn from a study of control samples from healthy donors and cancer patients. Profiled with immunoSEQ multiplex PCR; TCRdb holds only in-frame clones, not every one. The sample has 150,000 to 190,000 clones; 93% are singletons. Germline CDR1 reads SGHKS; CDR2 reads YYEKEE (reference sequence). V shed 2 bases and J shed 5 bases, with 14 bases lying between them. This CDR3 has 15 residues. The sequence was collected from a man in his forties or fifties in good health. Sequences were obtained from blood. V usage is TRBV5-5 and J usage is TRBJ2-1, with a tentative D call TRBD2 (5 bases). Here the CDR3 reads CASSFGVTTNNEQFF. For the CDR3, the DNA is TGTGCCAGCAGCTTCGGGGTTACTACAAACAATGAGCAGTTCTTC.